These 5 T cell receptor beta chains were all obtained from the same sample, sequenced in a study of T cells in Graves' hyperthyroidism and ophthalmopathy. RNA transcripts were the template for amplifying TCR beta CDR3 regions. The primer set for the first-round RT-PCR of the TCR CDR3 was HTBI. From the multiplex PCR reads, TCRdb called clonotypes with MiXCR, one entry per CDR3 protein. The table lists approximately 410,000 distinct CDR3 sequences, 14% to 15% of them singletons. Input material: blood. All receptors derive from a man aged 18 to 29 with Graves' ophthalmopathy.

The J gene is TRBJ2-5, the V gene TRBV20-1; 13 nucleotides match TRBD2. CDR1 and CDR2 from the germline V gene are DFQATT and SNEGSKA (reference sequence). The CDR3 has 16 residues. The V segment lost 1 base and the J segment 4 bases; nucleotides outside the gene matches: 6. The CDR3 is CSARARTSGSGETQYF. The CDR3 DNA is TGCAGTGCTAGAGCGCGGACTAGCGGGAGTGGAGAGACCCAGTACTTC.

This chain uses TRBV13 with TRBJ2-2; the D gene is possibly TRBD2 (5 bases). The CDR3 contains 16 residues. Germline CDR1 is PRHDT and CDR2 is FYEKMQ (reference sequence). Trimming shortened V by 2 bases and J by 0 bases, and 10 bases separated the two germline ends. The CDR3: CASSLWETPNTGELFF. DNA for the CDR3: TGTGCCAGCAGCTTATGGGAGACACCGAACACCGGGGAGCTGTTTTTT.

Note on this clonotype: The junction departs from the called germline gene at one end, perhaps through a read error. This chain uses TRBV19 with TRBJ2-1; 7 positions agree with TRBD2. The CDR3 runs to 14 residues. Per germline, CDR1 LNHDA and CDR2 SQIVND (reference sequence). This CDR3 reads CASSGGGGGNEQFF. Written as DNA, the CDR3 is TGTGCGAGTAGTGGGGGGGGGGGGGGTAATGAGCAGTTCTTC.

This chain links TRBV6-1 with TRBJ2-7, with 9 bases identical to TRBD2. Germline V gene data show CDR1 as MNHNS and CDR2 as SASEGT. After removal of 5 bases from V and 8 bases from J, the junction contained 10 bases not matched to a gene. This CDR3 has 14 residues. CDR3: CASSSHQTSGKQYF. CDR3 nucleotides: TGTGCCAGCAGTTCCCATCAGACTAGCGGCAAGCAGTACTTC.

Only a few counts were recorded for this clonotype. The chain carries TRBV13 and TRBJ2-4; D may match TRBD1 or TRBD2 (5 bases each). Germline assignment: CDR1 PRHDT and CDR2 FYEKMQ (reference sequence). Trimming took 0 bases from V and 0 from J, leaving 15 bases between them. This CDR3 region has 18 residues. CDR3 in DNA: TGTGCCAGCAGCTTAGGCTACCAGGGAGCCAGAGCCAAAAACATTCAGTACTTC. Translating gives CASSLGYQGARAKNIQYF.